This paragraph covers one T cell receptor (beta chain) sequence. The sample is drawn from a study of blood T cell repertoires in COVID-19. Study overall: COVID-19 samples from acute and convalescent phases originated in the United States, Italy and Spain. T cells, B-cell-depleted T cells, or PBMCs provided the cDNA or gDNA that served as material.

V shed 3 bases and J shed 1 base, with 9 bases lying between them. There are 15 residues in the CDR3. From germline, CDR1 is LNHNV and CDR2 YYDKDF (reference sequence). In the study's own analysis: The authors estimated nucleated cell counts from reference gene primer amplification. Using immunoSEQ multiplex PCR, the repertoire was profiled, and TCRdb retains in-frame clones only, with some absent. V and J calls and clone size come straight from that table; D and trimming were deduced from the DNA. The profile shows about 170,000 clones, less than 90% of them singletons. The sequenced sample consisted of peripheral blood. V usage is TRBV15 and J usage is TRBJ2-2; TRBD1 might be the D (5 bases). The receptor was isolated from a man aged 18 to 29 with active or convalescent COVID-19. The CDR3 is CATSRRTGNTGELFF. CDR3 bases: TGTGCCACCAGCAGGCGCACAGGGAACACCGGGGAGCTGTTTTTT.